The clone carrying this T cell receptor beta chain was counted ten times or more. TCRdb ran MiXCR on the 5' RACE reads and lists one entry per CDR3 protein. Of under 450,000 distinct CDR3 sequences detected, roughly 18% appear once; the ten largest clones hold 10% to 15%. This record belongs to a study of identical twins. Germline V gene data show CDR1 as SGHVS and CDR2 as FNYEAQ. V gave up 5 bases and J gave up 1 base, with 14 bases separating them. The CDR3 is made up of 15 amino acids. The chain is built from TRBV7-6 and TRBJ2-5; D perhaps matches TRBD1 (6 bases). This receptor was taken from a man aged 45-65 years in good health. Specimen: naive T cells sorted from blood. CDR3 nucleotides: TGTGCCAGCAGCCCCCTACAGGGCATCCAAGAGACCCAGTACTTC. Its translation: CASSPLQGIQETQYF.